The clone carrying this TCR beta chain was counted between two and nine times. TCRdb re-called the 5' RACE reads through MiXCR, storing one row per CDR3 protein. The sample shows 110,000 or so distinct CDR3 sequences, roughly 18% of them seen only once. The starting material, unfractionated whole blood, was used for total RNA extraction. The record originates from a study of human T cells and chemical hapten exposure. The wider study: There were per-sample TCR yield variations, arising mainly from small pooled library volume differences.

Germline lookup yields CDR1 MGHRA and CDR2 YSYEKL. The CDR3 is made up of 12 amino acids. The V end lost 1 base, the J end lost 7 bases, and 4 bases lay between the germline ends. This clonotype was obtained from a human donor in good health. V and J are TRBV4-1 and TRBJ2-2; D uncertain. The CDR3 is CASSQVHGELFF. In DNA, the CDR3 is TGCGCCAGCAGCCAAGTCCACGGGGAGCTGTTTTTT.